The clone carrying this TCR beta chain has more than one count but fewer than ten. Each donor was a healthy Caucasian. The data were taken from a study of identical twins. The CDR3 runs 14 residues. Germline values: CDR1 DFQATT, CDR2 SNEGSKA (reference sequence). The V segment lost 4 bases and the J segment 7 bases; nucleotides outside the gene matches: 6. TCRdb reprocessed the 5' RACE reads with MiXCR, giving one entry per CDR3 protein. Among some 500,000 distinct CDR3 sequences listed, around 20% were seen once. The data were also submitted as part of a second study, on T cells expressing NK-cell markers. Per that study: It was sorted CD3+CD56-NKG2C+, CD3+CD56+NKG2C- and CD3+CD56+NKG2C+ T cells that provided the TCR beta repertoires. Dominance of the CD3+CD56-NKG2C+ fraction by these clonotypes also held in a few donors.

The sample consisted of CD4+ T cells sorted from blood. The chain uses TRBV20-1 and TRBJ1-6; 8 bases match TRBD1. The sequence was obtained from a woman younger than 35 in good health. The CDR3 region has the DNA TGCAGTGCTACCAGCAGGGGGCTAAATTCACCCCTCCACTTT. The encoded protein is CSATSRGLNSPLHF.